Sequencing of this T cell receptor beta chain was carried out in a study of blood T cells in healthy people across ages (dated by TCRdb to about 2015). In terms of the full investigation: Template switching captured roughly one uniquely barcoded TCR beta cDNA molecule per two T cells in model experiments. To track age-related changes in TCR beta repertoire diversity, the study relied on deep sequencing normalized with unique cDNA molecular identifiers. Donors were grouped into four age groups: young (average roughly 15 years), middle-aged (roughly 38), aged (around 60) and long-lived (just over 80). To avoid experimental bias, donors of different ages were randomly spread across the sequencing lanes. For two donors (one aged 18 to 29 and one aged 80 or older), the study analyzed two additional independent replicas of 1 million unique cDNA reads from the same blood draw.

Details on this clonotype: Which antigen it targets is not known. There are no base qualities to consult, and no much larger clone falls within one base.

To prepare the library, 5' RACE was applied. Sequencing took place on an Illumina HiSeq 2500. A second PCR of roughly 6 to 11 cycles was run with a J-beta primer mix and a sample-barcoded 5' primer. A template-switch 5' adaptor carrying 12 random nucleotides introduced a unique molecular identifier onto each TCR beta cDNA molecule. At least 2.5 million CDR3-containing paired-end reads were obtained from each sample. First-strand cDNA was synthesized from all RNA with the Mint cDNA synthesis kit, primed by a TRBC-specific oligonucleotide. Following uracil-DNA glycosylase treatment, all cDNA underwent a first 18-cycle PCR with the universal primers M1SS and BC2_uni_R. As for how the authors treated the data: Each sample was normalized by randomly selecting 1 million high-quality reads, each carrying a distinct molecular identifier. Reads sharing molecular identifiers were discarded rather than binned into consensus sequences. MiTCR, with a Q25 quality threshold and the strictest error-elimination algorithm, was used for CDR3 identification, clonotype clustering and error correction. A nonparametric unseen species model with Euler transformation was used to estimate lower-bound total TCR beta diversity. The public reads were reprocessed in TCRdb via fastp at Q25 and MiXCR, keeping in-frame beta chains. Each entry is one CDR3 protein sequence, shown with its most common DNA and genes. TCRdb's processing, not the authors', yielded these V and J calls. In all, the sample holds about 670,000 distinct CDR3 sequences, and 45% to 60% of those were seen once. The ten largest account for roughly 12% of the sample.

The investigation overall reported the following: A strong correlation was found between observed TCR beta diversity and the percentage of naive T cells measured by flow cytometry. As age increased, observed TCR beta diversity per million T cells dropped in a roughly linear way, and a significant reduction was already evident by age 40. Compared with the aged group, more naive CD4+ T cells, fewer expanded clones and increased TCR diversity were shown by the long-lived group, suggesting age selection. Since profiling was done on bulk unsorted PBMCs, naive and antigen-experienced compartments could not be conclusively compared. Estimates of total diversity based on one million sequenced T cells were regarded as lower bounds and as underestimates. Because donor CMV infection status was unknown, age-related changes in expanded clonotypes were potentially confounded.

CDR1 and CDR2, per the germline V gene (reference sequence), are LNHDA and SQIVND. The trim is 1 base for V and 9 bases for J, with a gap of 4 bases between the germline ends. The CDR3 covers 11 residues, taking in both the cysteine and the phenylalanine. Only CDR3 DNA remains: 33 bases, in frame from the first base. The 39 donors, aged about 6 to 100 years, were systemically healthy Caucasian individuals from Russia. Around 10 milliliters of peripheral blood were drawn from each donor into EDTA-treated Vacutainer tubes. PBMCs were isolated by Ficoll-Paque density-gradient centrifugation, with at least 7 million obtained per sample. Total RNA was extracted from PBMCs with Trizol reagent, with at least 6 micrograms obtained per sample. The percentages of naive CD45RAhigh/CD27high T cells were determined by flow cytometry on a PBMC aliquot from every donor.

Material for sequencing was blood. The rearrangement combines TRBV19 with TRBJ2-1, with the D gene not confidently named. The TCR comes from a woman older than 75 in good health. The CDR3 region reads CASSIGGEQFF. The sequenced DNA is TGTGCCAGTAGTATAGGGGGTGAGCAGTTCTTC. The CDR3, completed at both ends by the reference TRBV19 and TRBJ2-1 genes, gives the full variable domain DGGITQSPKYLFRKEGQNVTLSCEQNLNHDAMYWYRQDPGQGLRLIYYSQIVNDFQKGDIAEGYSVSREKKESFPLTVTSAQKNPTAFYLCASSIGGEQFFGPGTRLTVL.